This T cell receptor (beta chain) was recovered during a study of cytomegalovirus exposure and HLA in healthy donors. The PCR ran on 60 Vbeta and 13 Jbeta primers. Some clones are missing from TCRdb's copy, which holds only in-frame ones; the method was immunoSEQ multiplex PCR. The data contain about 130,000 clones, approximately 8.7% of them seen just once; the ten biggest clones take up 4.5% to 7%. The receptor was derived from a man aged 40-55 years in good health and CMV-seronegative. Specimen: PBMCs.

CDR3 amino acids: CASSLARRGDTQYF. DNA for the CDR3: TGCGCCAGCAGCTTGGCCCGAAGGGGAGATACGCAGTATTTT. The V call is TRBV5-1, the J call TRBJ2-3, with D possibly matching TRBD1 (5 bases). V gave up 0 bases and J gave up 5 bases, with 10 bases separating them. This CDR3 comprises 14 residues. The V gene's germline CDR1 is SGHRS and CDR2 YFSETQ.